Listed here are 25 T cell receptor beta chains from one sample, sequenced in a study of graft-versus-host responses after intestinal transplantation. Only in-frame clones appear in the TCRdb table, and some are missing; sequencing was by immunoSEQ multiplex PCR. The table lists 85,000 to 130,000 clones, roughly 87% of them singletons. Their antigens are not known. Sequencing was performed on unstimulated CD4+ T cells sorted from spleen or lymph node cells, taken before intestinal transplant. The receptors were sampled from a human donor who received an intestinal transplant.

The chain is built from TRBV10-3 and TRBJ1-2; D call uncertain. Germline CDR1 ENHRY, CDR2 SYGVKD. The V end was cut by 6 bases, the J end by 5 bases, with 10 bases between. This CDR3 has 12 amino acids. DNA for the CDR3: TGTGCCATCAGCACCGGGAGTTATGGCTACACCTTC. As protein: CAISTGSYGYTF.

This clone is deemed medium-sized. Distinct nucleotide sequences in the sample also encode this CDR3. V and J are TRBV2 and TRBJ1-3, with 7 bases aligning to TRBD1. Germline-derived CDR1 and CDR2 are SNHLY and FYNNEI. The CDR3 length is 15 residues. J gave up 0 bases and V 6 bases, and 5 bases lay outside the gene matches. In nucleotides, the CDR3 is TGTGCCAGCAGGGAGACAGGGATCTCTGGAAACACCATATATTTT. Encoded protein: CASRETGISGNTIYF. Filled out from reference TRBV2 and TRBJ1-3, the complete variable domain reads EPEVTQTPSHQVTQMGQEVILRCVPISNHLYFYWYRQILGQKVEFLVSFYNNEISEKSEIFDDQFSVERPDGSNFTLKIRSTKLEDSAMYFCASRETGISGNTIYFGEGSWLTVV.

The genes are TRBV2 and TRBJ1-2; D not resolved. CDR3 length: 12 residues. The V end lost 10 bases, the J end lost 6 bases, and 15 bases lay between the germline ends. CDR1 and CDR2 from the germline V gene are SNHLY and FYNNEI. The CDR3, as DNA: TGTGCCACATACATCGAGATGGATGGCTACACCTTC. It encodes CATYIEMDGYTF.

V usage is TRBV14 and J usage is TRBJ1-1, with D possibly being TRBD1 (5 bases). The CDR3 contains 15 residues. V was shortened by 0 bases and J by 5 bases, with 13 bases between the two germline ends. In germline, CDR1 is SGHDN, CDR2 FVKESK. CDR3 residues: CASSQDPGVKTEAFF. The CDR3 bases are TGTGCCAGCAGCCAAGATCCGGGGGTTAAAACTGAAGCTTTCTTT. The variable domain in full, with the rest retrieved from reference TRBV14 and TRBJ1-1, is EAGVTQFPSHSVIEKGQTVTLRCDPISGHDNLYWYRRVMGKEIKFLLHFVKESKQDESGMPNNRFLAERTGGTYSTLKVQPAELEDSGVYFCASSQDPGVKTEAFFGQGTRLTVV.

CDR3 residues: CASKWDSLTYEQYF. The DNA for the CDR3 is TGTGCCAGCAAATGGGACAGCCTCACCTACGAGCAGTACTTC. V is TRBV6-1 and J is TRBJ2-7; the match to TRBD1 covers 7 bases. With 7 bases clipped from V and 2 bases from J, the junction kept 8 bases outside the gene matches. The CDR3 sequence is 14 residues long. CDR1 and CDR2 from the germline V gene are MNHNS and SASEGT.

The chain combines TRBV30 with TRBJ1-6; tentative D call: TRBD1 (6 bases). V was trimmed by 5 bases and J by 3 bases, leaving 8 bases between them. The length of the CDR3 is 13 residues. Germline V lookup: CDR1 GTSNPN, CDR2 SVGIG (reference sequence). Here the CDR3 reads CAWGQLYNSPLHF. CDR3 nucleotides: TGTGCCTGGGGACAGCTCTATAATTCACCCCTCCACTTT. Full variable domain (rest looked up from reference TRBV30 and TRBJ1-6): SQTIHQWPATLVQPVGSPLSLECTVEGTSNPNLYWYRQAAGRGLQLLFYSVGIGQISSEVPQNLSASRPQDRQFILSSKKLLLSDSGFYLCAWGQLYNSPLHFGNGTRLTVT.

J is TRBJ2-1 and V is TRBV27, with TRBD2 as a possible D gene (5 bases). Germline CDR1 reads MNHEY; CDR2 reads SMNVEV (reference sequence). The V and J ends lost 6 bases and 3 bases respectively, with 12 bases between them. CDR3 length: 14 amino acids. The CDR3 coding sequence is TGTGCCAGCAGATTGGCTAGCCGCTACAATGAGCAGTTCTTC. Its translation: CASRLASRYNEQFF.

The chain recombines TRBV14 with TRBJ2-5; 10 bases align to TRBD2. The J segment lost 5 bases and the V segment lost 1 base, leaving 13 bases of the junction unmatched. This CDR3 comprises 18 residues. CDR1 is SGHDN and CDR2 is FVKESK in the germline V gene. Written as DNA, the CDR3 is TGTGCCAGCAGCCAAGGCTCAGGGCGGGCTAGCGGGAGTGAGACCCAGTACTTC. It codes for CASSQGSGRASGSETQYF.

This chain links TRBV27 with TRBJ1-6, with no clear D. The CDR3 is made up of 16 amino acids. V lost 1 base and J lost 2, with 9 bases in between. Germline V gene data show CDR1 as MNHEY and CDR2 as SMNVEV (reference sequence). In DNA form, the CDR3 reads TGTGCCAGCAGTTTATATCCTCCGGCCTATAATTCACCCCTCCACTTT. Translation: CASSLYPPAYNSPLHF.

The V gene is TRBV9, the J gene TRBJ2-1; 7 nucleotides match TRBD2. V lost 4 bases to trimming and J lost 6 bases; unmatched junction nucleotides: 10. Per germline, CDR1 SGDLS and CDR2 YYNGEE. The CDR3 extends over 15 amino acids. The CDR3, as DNA: TGTGCCAGCAGCCCCCGGGTAGCGGGTCCCAATGAGCAGTTCTTC. Translating it yields CASSPRVAGPNEQFF. Full variable domain (outside the CDR3, taken from reference TRBV9 and TRBJ2-1): DSGVTQTPKHLITATGQRVTLRCSPRSGDLSVYWYQQSLDQGLQFLIQYYNGEERAKGNILERFSAQQFPDLHSELNLSSLELGDSALYFCASSPRVAGPNEQFFGPGTRLTVL.

This sequence joins TRBV7-9 and TRBJ1-6; 8 nucleotides agree with TRBD1. Germline trimming cut 5 bases from V and 4 bases from J; bases unmatched to any gene: 1. Germline loops: CDR1 SEHNR, CDR2 FQNEAQ (reference sequence). The CDR3 has 14 residues. The DNA of the CDR3 is TGTGCCAGCAGCCGGACAGGGTATAATTCACCCCTCCACTTT. Translated: CASSRTGYNSPLHF.

This clone occurred a few times. In DNA form, the CDR3 reads TGTGCCAGCAGAGCCGGGACTAGCGGTTACAATGAGCAGTTCTTC. This gives the protein CASRAGTSGYNEQFF. The V gene is TRBV6-5, the J gene TRBJ2-1; 11 nucleotides match TRBD2. This CDR3 has 15 amino acids. Trimming cost V 6 bases and J 4 bases; bases outside gene matches: 5. CDR1 MNHEY and CDR2 SVGAGI come from the germline V gene.

V is TRBV6-6 and J is TRBJ1-2; D is possibly TRBD1 (6 bases). Germline V gene sequence: CDR1 MNHNY, CDR2 SVGAGI (reference sequence). This CDR3 has 16 amino acids. Trimming pared 2 bases from V and 5 bases from J, leaving 18 bases between. CDR3 region: CASSYSYGQKFYGYTF. In DNA form, the CDR3 reads TGTGCCAGCAGTTACAGTTACGGACAGAAATTTTATGGCTACACCTTC.

DNA for the CDR3: TGCAGCGGGAGGGGGGACGGCAATGAGCAGTTCTTC. It codes for CSGRGDGNEQFF. This chain joins TRBV29-1 and TRBJ2-1; D is tentatively TRBD1 or TRBD2 (6 bases each). The CDR3 loop spans 12 amino acids. Trimming pared 7 bases from V and 6 bases from J, leaving 13 bases between. The V gene's germline CDR1 is SQVTM and CDR2 ANQGSEA.

V gene TRBV19 combines with J gene TRBJ2-7; either TRBD1 or TRBD2 may fit D (5 bases each). Germline CDR1 is LNHDA and CDR2 is SQIVND (reference sequence). The CDR3 sequence is 15 residues long. Trimming took 5 bases from V and 0 from J, leaving 14 bases between them. CDR3 sequence reads: CASSSGHYSSYEQYF. DNA of the CDR3: TGTGCCAGTAGTTCGGGGCACTATAGCTCCTACGAGCAGTACTTC.

The J gene is TRBJ2-5, the V gene TRBV19; D is uncertain. V gave up 5 bases and J gave up 4 bases, with 23 bases separating them. CDR1 and CDR2 (germline): LNHDA, SQIVND (reference sequence). The CDR3 is 17 amino acids. This CDR3 reads CASSPRGSTLVAETQYF. CDR3 DNA: TGTGCCAGTAGTCCCCGTGGTAGCACATTGGTTGCAGAGACCCAGTACTTC.

In its sample, this clone was seen a few times. The V gene is TRBV6-1, the J gene TRBJ2-7; D gene ambiguous. The CDR3 runs to 14 residues. In germline, CDR1 is MNHNS, CDR2 SASEGT. Deletions cut 8 bases from V and 0 bases from J, with 14 bases between. In DNA, the CDR3 is TGTGCCAGCGATCGCGGCGCGAGCTCCTACGAGCAGTACTTC. Protein sequence: CASDRGASSYEQYF.

The V call is TRBV12-5, the J call TRBJ2-7, with 12 positions matching TRBD2. The germline V gene encodes CDR1 LGHNT and CDR2 FRNRAP. The CDR3 extends over 16 amino acids. Trimming cost V 2 bases and J 6 bases; bases outside gene matches: 8. For the CDR3, the DNA is TGTGCTAGTGGTTTGCCGACTAGCGGGGGTTGGGGCGAGCAGTACTTC. Protein: CASGLPTSGGWGEQYF. The full variable domain, rest sourced from reference TRBV12-5 and TRBJ2-7, is DARVTQTPRHKVTEMGQEVTMRCQPILGHNTVFWYRQTMMQGLELLAYFRNRAPLDDSGMPKDRFSAEMPDATLATLKIQPSEPRDSAVYFCASGLPTSGGWGEQYFGPGTRLTVT.

The chain couples TRBV18 to TRBJ2-2; D may correspond to TRBD1 or TRBD2 (5 bases each). Trimming removed 1 base from V and 0 bases from J, with 9 bases in between. In germline, CDR1 is KGHSH, CDR2 LQKENI. CDR3 length: 16 residues. CDR3 in amino acids: CASSPQRGANTGELFF. The CDR3 nucleotides read TGTGCCAGCTCACCACAGAGGGGCGCGAACACCGGGGAGCTGTTTTTT.

The chain couples TRBV15 to TRBJ1-6; possibly TRBD1 for D (6 bases). From germline, CDR1 is LNHNV and CDR2 YYDKDF (reference sequence). V was cut by 0 bases and J by 8 bases, with 11 bases left in between. There are 15 residues in the CDR3. The CDR3 nucleotides read TGTGCCACCAGCAGAGATCCACAGGGATATTCACCCCTCCACTTT. Translated: CATSRDPQGYSPLHF.

As DNA, the CDR3 is TGTGCCATTCCTGACGGTAACTATGGCTACACCTTC. Translated, it gives CAIPDGNYGYTF. The rearrangement uses TRBV5-4 and TRBJ1-2; unclear D gene. V was trimmed by 9 bases and J by 1 base, leaving 10 bases between them. Germline V gene lookup returns CDR1 SGHNT and CDR2 YYREEE (reference sequence). This CDR3 comprises 12 residues. Supplemented by reference TRBV5-4 and TRBJ1-2, the full variable domain reads ETGVTQSPTHLIKTRGQQVTLRCSSQSGHNTVSWYQQALGQGPQFIFQYYREEENGRGNFPPRFSGLQFPNYSSELNVNALELDDSALYLCAIPDGNYGYTFGSGTRLTVV.

The chain links TRBV30 to TRBJ1-5; perhaps TRBD1 as D (5 bases). CDR3 length: 14 amino acids. Germline V gene lookup returns CDR1 GTSNPN and CDR2 SVGIG (reference sequence). Between the trimmed V and J ends, which lost 3 bases and 3 bases, there was a span of 12 bases. Here the CDR3 DNA reads TGTGCCTGGAGGGGCGGGACCTACAATCAGCCCCAGCATTTT. Protein sequence: CAWRGGTYNQPQHF.

The chain carries TRBV9 and TRBJ2-2; D may correspond to TRBD1 or TRBD2 (6 bases each). V was pared by 4 bases and J by 9 bases, with 19 bases between. CDR1 and CDR2 from the germline V gene are SGDLS and YYNGEE. CDR3 size: 15 residues. CDR3 coding DNA: TGTGCCAGCAGCCTCGACCTTGGGGGGCGCCGGGAGCTGTTTTTT. Protein product: CASSLDLGGRRELFF.

The chain has TRBV6-5 and TRBJ2-3; 8 bases map to TRBD2. The CDR3 totals 12 residues. The trim removed 6 bases at V and 7 bases at J, leaving 3 bases unmatched. Germline V gives CDR1 MNHEY, CDR2 SVGAGI. Written as DNA, the CDR3 is TGTGCCAGCAGAGAGCGGGGGCATACGCAGTATTTT. Translated: CASRERGHTQYF.

CDR3 in amino acids: CATSRDLSGQGEQYF. CDR3 DNA: TGTGCCACCAGCAGAGACCTATCAGGGCAAGGCGAGCAGTACTTC. This chain links TRBV15 with TRBJ2-7; D perhaps matches TRBD1 (5 bases). This CDR3 has 15 amino acids. V lost 0 bases and J 6 bases, leaving 15 bases between the germline ends. Germline V gene data show CDR1 as LNHNV and CDR2 as YYDKDF (reference sequence).